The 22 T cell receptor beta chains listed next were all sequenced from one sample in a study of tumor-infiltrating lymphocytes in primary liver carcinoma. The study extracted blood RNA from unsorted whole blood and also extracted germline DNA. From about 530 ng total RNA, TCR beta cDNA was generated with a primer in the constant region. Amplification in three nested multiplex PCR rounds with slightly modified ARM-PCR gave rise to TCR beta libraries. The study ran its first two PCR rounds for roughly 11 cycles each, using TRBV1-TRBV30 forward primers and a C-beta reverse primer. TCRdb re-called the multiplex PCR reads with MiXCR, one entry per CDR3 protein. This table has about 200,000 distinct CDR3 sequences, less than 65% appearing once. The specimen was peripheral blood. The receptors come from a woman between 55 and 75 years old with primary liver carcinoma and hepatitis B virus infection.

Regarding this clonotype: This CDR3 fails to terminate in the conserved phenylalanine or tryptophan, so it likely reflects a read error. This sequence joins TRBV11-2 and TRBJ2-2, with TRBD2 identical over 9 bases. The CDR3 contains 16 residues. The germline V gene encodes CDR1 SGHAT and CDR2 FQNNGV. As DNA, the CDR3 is TGTACCAGTAGCTTACGACTAGCGGATAACACCGGGGAGCTGTTTGTT. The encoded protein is CTSSLRLADNTGELFV.

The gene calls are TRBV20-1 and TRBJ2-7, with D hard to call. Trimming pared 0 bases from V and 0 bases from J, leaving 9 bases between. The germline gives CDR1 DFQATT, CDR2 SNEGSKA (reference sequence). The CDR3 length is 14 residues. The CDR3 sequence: CSARDRRTSYEQYF. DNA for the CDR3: TGCAGTGCTAGAGATCGCAGGACCTCCTACGAGCAGTACTTC.

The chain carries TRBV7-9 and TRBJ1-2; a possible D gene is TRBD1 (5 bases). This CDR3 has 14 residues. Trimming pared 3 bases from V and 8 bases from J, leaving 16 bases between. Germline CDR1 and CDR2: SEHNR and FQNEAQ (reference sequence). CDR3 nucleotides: TGTGCCAGCAGCTTGGGGACTCGGGAGGACGGCTACACCTTC. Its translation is CASSLGTREDGYTF.

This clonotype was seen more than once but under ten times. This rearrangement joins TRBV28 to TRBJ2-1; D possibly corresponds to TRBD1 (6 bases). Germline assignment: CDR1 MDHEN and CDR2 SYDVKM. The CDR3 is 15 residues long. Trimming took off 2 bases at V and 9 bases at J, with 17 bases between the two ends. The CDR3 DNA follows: TGTGCCAGCAGTTTAACGCGCAGGGGAAACGGTGAGCAGTTCTTC. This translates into CASSLTRRGNGEQFF.

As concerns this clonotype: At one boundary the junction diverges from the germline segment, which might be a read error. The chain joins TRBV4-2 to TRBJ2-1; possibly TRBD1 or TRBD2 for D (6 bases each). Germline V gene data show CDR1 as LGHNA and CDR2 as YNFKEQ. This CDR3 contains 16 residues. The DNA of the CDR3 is TGTGCCAGCAGCCAAGTGGGGGGCTTCTCCTACAAAGAGCAGTTCTTC. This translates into CASSQVGGFSYKEQFF.

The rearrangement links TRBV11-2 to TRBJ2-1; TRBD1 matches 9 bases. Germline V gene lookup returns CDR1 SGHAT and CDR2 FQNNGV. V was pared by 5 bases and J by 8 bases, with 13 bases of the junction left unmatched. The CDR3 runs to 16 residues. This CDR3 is CASSGPTGGFDDEQFF. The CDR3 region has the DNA TGTGCCAGCAGCGGCCCGACAGGGGGTTTTGACGATGAGCAGTTCTTC. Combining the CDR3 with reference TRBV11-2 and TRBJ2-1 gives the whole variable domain EAGVAQSPRYKIIEKRQSVAFWCNPISGHATLYWYQQILGQGPKLLIQFQNNGVVDDSQLPKDRFSAERLKGVDSTLKIQPAKLEDSAVYLCASSGPTGGFDDEQFFGPGTRLTVL.

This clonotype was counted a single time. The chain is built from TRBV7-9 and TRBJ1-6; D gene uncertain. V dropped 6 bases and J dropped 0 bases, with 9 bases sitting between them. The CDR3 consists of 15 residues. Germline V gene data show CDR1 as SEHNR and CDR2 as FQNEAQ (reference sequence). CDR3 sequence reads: CASRAPNSYNSPLHF. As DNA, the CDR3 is TGTGCCAGCAGAGCCCCTAACTCCTATAATTCACCCCTCCACTTT. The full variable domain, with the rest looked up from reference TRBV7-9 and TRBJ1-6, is DTGVSQNPRHKITKRGQNVTFRCDPISEHNRLYWYRQTLGQGPEFLTYFQNEAQLEKSRLLSDRFSAERPKGSFSTLEIQRTEQGDSAMYLCASRAPNSYNSPLHFGNGTRLTVT.

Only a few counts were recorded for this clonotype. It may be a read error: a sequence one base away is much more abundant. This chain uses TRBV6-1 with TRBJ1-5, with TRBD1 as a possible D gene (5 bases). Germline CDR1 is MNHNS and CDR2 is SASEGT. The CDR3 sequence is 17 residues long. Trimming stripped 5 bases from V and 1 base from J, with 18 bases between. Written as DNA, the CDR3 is TGTGCCAGCAGTCCCCGTGCTGGGGAGGGGAGCAATCAGCCCCAGCATTTT. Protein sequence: CASSPRAGEGSNQPQHF.

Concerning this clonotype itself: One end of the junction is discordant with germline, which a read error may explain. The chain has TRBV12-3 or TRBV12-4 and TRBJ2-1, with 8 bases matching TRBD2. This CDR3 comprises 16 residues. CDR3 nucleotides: TGCGCCAACAGTTTATTTGGTGCGGGAGGAGGGGATGAGCAGTTCTTC. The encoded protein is CANSLFGAGGGDEQFF.

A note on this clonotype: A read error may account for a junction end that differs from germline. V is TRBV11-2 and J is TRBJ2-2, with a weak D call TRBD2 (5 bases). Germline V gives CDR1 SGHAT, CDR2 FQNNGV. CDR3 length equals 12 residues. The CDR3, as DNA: TGTGGCAGCTTAGATAGGACTGGGGAGCTGTTTTTT. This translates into CGSLDRTGELFF.

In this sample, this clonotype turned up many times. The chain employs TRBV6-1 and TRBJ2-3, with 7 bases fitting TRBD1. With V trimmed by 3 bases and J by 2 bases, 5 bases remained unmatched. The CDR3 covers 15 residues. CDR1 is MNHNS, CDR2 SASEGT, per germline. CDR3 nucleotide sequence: TGTGCCAGCAGTGACGGAGACAGGGTCACAGATACGCAGTATTTT. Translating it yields CASSDGDRVTDTQYF.

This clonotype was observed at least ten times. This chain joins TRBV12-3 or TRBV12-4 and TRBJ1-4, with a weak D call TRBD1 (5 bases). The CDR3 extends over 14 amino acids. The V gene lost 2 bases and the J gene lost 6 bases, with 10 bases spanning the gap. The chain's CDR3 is CASSLHRRDEKLFF. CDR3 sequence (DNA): TGTGCCAGCAGTTTACACAGGAGGGATGAAAAACTGTTTTTT.

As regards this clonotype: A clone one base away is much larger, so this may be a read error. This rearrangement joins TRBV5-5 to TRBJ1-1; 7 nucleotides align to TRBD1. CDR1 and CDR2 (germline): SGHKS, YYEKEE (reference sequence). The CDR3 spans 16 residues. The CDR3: CASSLRPGQLNTEAYF. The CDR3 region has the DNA TGTGCCAGCAGCTTGAGACCGGGACAGCTGAACACTGAAGCTTACTTT.

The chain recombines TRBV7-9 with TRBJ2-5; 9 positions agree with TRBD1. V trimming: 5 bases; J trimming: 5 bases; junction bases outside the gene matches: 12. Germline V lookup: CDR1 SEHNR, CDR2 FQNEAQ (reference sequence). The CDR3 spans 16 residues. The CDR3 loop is CASSRGQGLLGETQYF. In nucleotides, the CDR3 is TGTGCCAGCAGCCGGGGACAGGGTCTTCTCGGGGAGACCCAGTACTTC. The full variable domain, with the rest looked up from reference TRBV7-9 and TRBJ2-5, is DTGVSQNPRHKITKRGQNVTFRCDPISEHNRLYWYRQTLGQGPEFLTYFQNEAQLEKSRLLSDRFSAERPKGSFSTLEIQRTEQGDSAMYLCASSRGQGLLGETQYFGPGTRLLVL.

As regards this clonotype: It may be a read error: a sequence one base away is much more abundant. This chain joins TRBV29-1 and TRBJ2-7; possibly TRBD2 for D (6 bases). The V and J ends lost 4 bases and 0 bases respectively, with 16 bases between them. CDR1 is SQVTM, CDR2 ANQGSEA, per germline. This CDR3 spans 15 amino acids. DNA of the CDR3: TGCAGCGTTGGAGATCCAGGAGGGAGCTCCTACGAGCAGTACTTC. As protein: CSVGDPGGSSYEQYF.

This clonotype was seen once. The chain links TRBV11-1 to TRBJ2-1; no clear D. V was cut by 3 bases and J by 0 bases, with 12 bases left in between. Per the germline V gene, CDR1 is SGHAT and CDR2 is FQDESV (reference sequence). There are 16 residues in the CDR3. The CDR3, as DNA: TGTGCCAGCAGCTTCGCTAGTTGGAGCTCCTACAATGAGCAGTTCTTC. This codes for CASSFASWSSYNEQFF.

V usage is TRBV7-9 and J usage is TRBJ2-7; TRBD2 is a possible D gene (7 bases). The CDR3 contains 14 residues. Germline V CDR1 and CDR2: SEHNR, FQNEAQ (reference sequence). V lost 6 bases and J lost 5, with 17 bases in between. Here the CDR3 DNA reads TGTGCCAGCAGAACCCGAGGGGGGGGCCACGAGCAGTACTTC. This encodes CASRTRGGGHEQYF.

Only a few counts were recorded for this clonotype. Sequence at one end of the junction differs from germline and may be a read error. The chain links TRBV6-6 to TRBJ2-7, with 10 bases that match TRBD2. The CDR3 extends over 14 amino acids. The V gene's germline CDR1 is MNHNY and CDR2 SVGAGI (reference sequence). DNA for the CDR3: TGTGTCAGCGGGGGACTAGCGAGCCCCTACGAGCAGTACTTC. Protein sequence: CVSGGLASPYEQYF.

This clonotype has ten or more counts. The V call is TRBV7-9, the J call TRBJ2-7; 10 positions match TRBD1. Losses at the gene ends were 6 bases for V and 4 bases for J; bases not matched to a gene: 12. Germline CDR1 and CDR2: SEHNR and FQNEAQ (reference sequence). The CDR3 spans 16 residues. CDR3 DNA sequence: TGTGCCAGCAGAATTGACTCCGGGACAGGGGTATACGAGCAGTACTTC. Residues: CASRIDSGTGVYEQYF.

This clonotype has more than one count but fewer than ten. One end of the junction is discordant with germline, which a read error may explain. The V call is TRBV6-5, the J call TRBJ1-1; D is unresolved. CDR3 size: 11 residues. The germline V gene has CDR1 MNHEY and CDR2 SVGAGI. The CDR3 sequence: CACRHLAEAFF. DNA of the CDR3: TGTGCCTGCAGACATTTGGCTGAAGCTTTCTTT.

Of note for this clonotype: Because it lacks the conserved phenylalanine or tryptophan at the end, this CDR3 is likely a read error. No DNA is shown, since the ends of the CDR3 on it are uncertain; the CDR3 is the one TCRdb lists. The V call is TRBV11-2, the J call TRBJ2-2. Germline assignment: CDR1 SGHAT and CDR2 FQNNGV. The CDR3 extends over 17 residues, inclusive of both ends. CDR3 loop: CASSLDPEGANTGELSS.

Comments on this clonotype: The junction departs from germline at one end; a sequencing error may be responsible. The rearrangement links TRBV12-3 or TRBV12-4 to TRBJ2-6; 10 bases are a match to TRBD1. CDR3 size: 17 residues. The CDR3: CASSPGQGISGANVPSF. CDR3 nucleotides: TGTGCCAGCAGTCCGGGACAGGGGATCTCTGGGGCCAACGTCCCGAGTTTC.